This TCR beta chain was obtained from a study of T cell responses to AZD1222 COVID-19 vaccine. Broader study findings: Among spike-specific TCRs, nearly half reportedly target unmutated variant regions. Baseline seropositives among AZD1222 recipients totaled only five or six.

Per the germline V gene, CDR1 is SQVTM and CDR2 is ANQGSEA. The length of the CDR3 is 14 residues. Trimming left V 7 bases short and J 2 bases short, with 15 bases between. Analysis merged second doses at about 4 or about 12 weeks. To note about this clone: The antigen is undetermined.

Method: immunoSEQ multiplex PCR; TCRdb's copy keeps in-frame clones and lacks some. The sample comprises fewer than 110,000 clones, about 85% of which are singletons, and 4.8% rests with the top ten. Sequenced here: peripheral blood, sampled 28 days after the second AZD1222 dose. This TCR was recovered from an adult who received the AZD1222 COVID-19 vaccine. The chain couples TRBV29-1 to TRBJ1-3; D is undetermined. The CDR3 coding sequence is TGCAGCGCGTTAGAAGGGAACGCTGGAAACACCATATATTTT. Amino acid sequence: CSALEGNAGNTIYF.